The rows below give T cell receptor beta chains drawn from one sample of a study of neurological immune-mediated disorders. Each CDR3 protein is one row after TCRdb ran MiXCR on the 5' RACE reads. Seen here are more than 50,000 distinct CDR3 sequences, 3% to 3.5% observed once, and the top ten hold approximately 7.1%. Sequencing used PBMCs. These receptors all come from a woman in her sixties with multiple sclerosis. CDR3s include the opening cysteine and the closing phenylalanine or tryptophan. Each record gives: V gene, D gene, clone size, J gene, CDR3 protein, CDR3 DNA. The D gene is left open where the match is weak. Clone size is stated in some rows and not others, as once, few, many or a class when expanded.

v_call: TRBV5-1; d_call: -; clone_size: many; j_call: TRBJ2-3; cdr3_aa: CASGLMGSADTQYF; cdr3_nt: TGCGCCAGCGGCCTTATGGGATCGGCAGATACGCAGTATTTT
v_call: TRBV4-1; d_call: -; clone_size: many; j_call: TRBJ1-1; cdr3_aa: CASIRGTEAFF; cdr3_nt: TGCGCCAGCATACGCGGGACTGAAGCTTTCTTT
v_call: TRBV7-2; d_call: TRBD1; clone_size: -; j_call: TRBJ2-2; cdr3_aa: CASSLTGTGPGELFF; cdr3_nt: TGTGCCAGCAGCCTGACCGGGACAGGACCCGGGGAGCTGTTTTTT
v_call: TRBV5-4; d_call: TRBD1; clone_size: -; j_call: TRBJ2-2; cdr3_aa: CASSLPGTGSTGELFF; cdr3_nt: TGTGCCAGCAGCTTGCCCGGGACAGGGAGCACCGGGGAGCTGTTTTTT
v_call: TRBV24-1; d_call: TRBD2; clone_size: many; j_call: TRBJ2-1; cdr3_aa: CASRGEREVDEQFF; cdr3_nt: TGTGCCTCTCGGGGGGAGCGGGAGGTCGATGAGCAGTTCTTC
v_call: TRBV20-1; d_call: TRBD2; clone_size: many; j_call: TRBJ2-5; cdr3_aa: CSRSGLPPLETQYF; cdr3_nt: TGCAGCCGGTCGGGACTACCGCCTTTGGAGACCCAGTACTTC
v_call: TRBV3-1; d_call: -; clone_size: many; j_call: TRBJ2-4; cdr3_aa: CASSGNRVAKNIQYF; cdr3_nt: TGTGCCAGCAGTGGGAACAGGGTAGCCAAAAACATTCAGTACTTC
v_call: TRBV4-3; d_call: -; clone_size: many; j_call: TRBJ2-5; cdr3_aa: CASSQETVPETQYF; cdr3_nt: TGCGCCAGCAGCCAAGAGACAGTCCCAGAGACCCAGTACTTC
v_call: TRBV5-1; d_call: TRBD1; clone_size: many; j_call: TRBJ1-6; cdr3_aa: CASSLVQGANSPLHF; cdr3_nt: TGCGCCAGCAGCTTGGTTCAGGGGGCGAATTCACCCCTCCACTTT
v_call: TRBV20-1; d_call: -; clone_size: -; j_call: TRBJ2-7; cdr3_aa: CSARKTEVRGEQYF; cdr3_nt: TGCAGTGCTAGAAAAACAGAGGTTCGTGGCGAGCAGTACTTC
v_call: TRBV5-1; d_call: -; clone_size: many; j_call: TRBJ2-3; cdr3_aa: CASSARDSRVDTQYF; cdr3_nt: TGCGCCAGCAGCGCTAGGGACTCAAGGGTAGATACGCAGTATTTT
v_call: TRBV6-1; d_call: -; clone_size: many; j_call: TRBJ1-2; cdr3_aa: CASSDGGVVANYGYTF; cdr3_nt: TGTGCCAGCAGTGATGGGGGGGTAGTGGCTAACTATGGCTACACCTTC
v_call: TRBV12-3/TRBV12-4; d_call: -; clone_size: many; j_call: TRBJ1-5; cdr3_aa: CATAITGSYQPQHF; cdr3_nt: TGTGCCACCGCGATCACAGGATCGTATCAGCCCCAGCATTTT
v_call: TRBV4-1; d_call: TRBD1; clone_size: many; j_call: TRBJ2-1; cdr3_aa: CASSQAPPTGVYNEQFF; cdr3_nt: TGCGCCAGCAGCCAGGCTCCTCCGACAGGGGTCTACAATGAGCAGTTCTTC
v_call: TRBV4-3; d_call: -; clone_size: many; j_call: TRBJ2-2; cdr3_aa: CASSQDRPGELFF; cdr3_nt: TGCGCCAGCAGCCAAGATCGTCCCGGGGAGCTGTTTTTT
v_call: TRBV11-2; d_call: TRBD2; clone_size: many; j_call: TRBJ2-3; cdr3_aa: CASSFSGGTDTQYF; cdr3_nt: TGTGCCAGCAGTTTTAGCGGGGGTACAGATACGCAGTATTTT
v_call: TRBV20-1; d_call: -; clone_size: many; j_call: TRBJ2-1; cdr3_aa: CSSTRGSYNEQFF; cdr3_nt: TGCAGTTCTACTCGGGGATCCTACAATGAGCAGTTCTTC
v_call: TRBV3-1; d_call: -; clone_size: few; j_call: TRBJ2-1; cdr3_aa: CASSQDTGIYYNEQFF; cdr3_nt: TGTGCCAGCAGCCAAGACACAGGGATCTACTACAATGAGCAGTTCTTC
v_call: TRBV7-9; d_call: -; clone_size: many; j_call: TRBJ2-1; cdr3_aa: CASSGRGSYNEQFF; cdr3_nt: TGTGCCAGCAGCGGAAGGGGCTCCTACAATGAGCAGTTCTTC
v_call: TRBV28; d_call: -; clone_size: few; j_call: TRBJ2-5; cdr3_aa: CASSLSQGRVAQYF; cdr3_nt: TGTGCCAGCAGTTTATCACAGGGAAGAGTGGCCCAGTACTTC
v_call: TRBV2; d_call: -; clone_size: many; j_call: TRBJ1-3; cdr3_aa: CASNLGGRAIYF; cdr3_nt: TGTGCCAGCAATTTGGGGGGCCGCGCCATATATTTT
v_call: TRBV27; d_call: -; clone_size: many; j_call: TRBJ2-7; cdr3_aa: CASSFRTGYEQYF; cdr3_nt: TGTGCCAGCAGTTTTCGTACAGGGTACGAGCAGTACTTC
v_call: TRBV10-2; d_call: TRBD2; clone_size: many; j_call: TRBJ2-7; cdr3_aa: CASSGGGRAYTSSYEQYF; cdr3_nt: TGCGCCAGCAGTGGGGGCGGGAGGGCCTACACGAGCTCCTACGAGCAGTACTTC
v_call: TRBV5-1; d_call: -; clone_size: many; j_call: TRBJ1-3; cdr3_aa: CASSLTGIGNTIYF; cdr3_nt: TGCGCCAGCAGCTTGACAGGGATTGGAAACACCATATATTTT
v_call: TRBV5-1; d_call: TRBD2; clone_size: few; j_call: TRBJ2-5; cdr3_aa: CATSPGGGRETQYF; cdr3_nt: TGCGCCACCTCGCCGGGTGGCGGGAGAGAGACCCAGTACTTC
v_call: TRBV20-1; d_call: -; clone_size: many; j_call: TRBJ2-1; cdr3_aa: CSARLNNEQFF; cdr3_nt: TGCAGTGCTAGGTTAAACAATGAGCAGTTCTTC
v_call: TRBV20-1; d_call: TRBD2; clone_size: many; j_call: TRBJ2-3; cdr3_aa: CSAILLAGVTDTQYF; cdr3_nt: TGCAGTGCTATTCTACTAGCGGGGGTTACAGATACGCAGTATTTT
v_call: TRBV20-1; d_call: -; clone_size: many; j_call: TRBJ2-5; cdr3_aa: CSAREVSLQETQYF; cdr3_nt: TGCAGTGCTAGAGAGGTTAGCCTTCAAGAGACCCAGTACTTC
v_call: TRBV12-3/TRBV12-4; d_call: TRBD2; clone_size: many; j_call: TRBJ2-7; cdr3_aa: CASSSEGGLAMSEQYF; cdr3_nt: TGTGCCAGCAGTTCTGAAGGAGGACTAGCGATGAGCGAGCAGTACTTC
v_call: TRBV2; d_call: -; clone_size: many; j_call: TRBJ2-7; cdr3_aa: CASSRAGVTYEQYF; cdr3_nt: TGTGCCAGCAGTAGGGCAGGGGTCACCTACGAGCAGTACTTC
v_call: TRBV5-4; d_call: TRBD2; clone_size: many; j_call: TRBJ2-3; cdr3_aa: CASSLSGSRSDTQYF; cdr3_nt: TGTGCCAGCAGCTTAAGCGGGAGCCGTTCAGATACGCAGTATTTT
v_call: TRBV4-2; d_call: -; clone_size: many; j_call: TRBJ1-4; cdr3_aa: CATPGPKMKIGLFF; cdr3_nt: TGTGCCACCCCAGGTCCCAAAATGAAAATCGGACTGTTTTTT
v_call: TRBV29-1; d_call: TRBD2; clone_size: many; j_call: TRBJ2-7; cdr3_aa: CSVQIAGGPHEQYF; cdr3_nt: TGCAGCGTACAAATAGCGGGAGGGCCTCACGAGCAGTACTTC
v_call: TRBV29-1; d_call: -; clone_size: many; j_call: TRBJ1-2; cdr3_aa: CSVEGGPYGYTF; cdr3_nt: TGCAGCGTTGAAGGCGGTCCTTATGGCTACACCTTC
v_call: TRBV5-8; d_call: -; clone_size: many; j_call: TRBJ1-2; cdr3_aa: CASSLFLTGGNYGYTF; cdr3_nt: TGTGCCAGCAGCTTGTTTTTAACGGGAGGGAACTATGGCTACACCTTC
v_call: TRBV5-1; d_call: TRBD1; clone_size: many; j_call: TRBJ2-3; cdr3_aa: CASSPGTADTQYF; cdr3_nt: TGCGCCAGCAGCCCCGGGACAGCAGATACGCAGTATTTT
v_call: TRBV20-1; d_call: -; clone_size: -; j_call: TRBJ2-7; cdr3_aa: CSARLVSREQYF; cdr3_nt: TGCAGTGCTAGACTAGTTTCTCGGGAGCAGTACTTC
v_call: TRBV20-1; d_call: TRBD1; clone_size: many; j_call: TRBJ1-1; cdr3_aa: CSAGGQLNTEAFF; cdr3_nt: TGCAGTGCCGGGGGACAGTTGAACACTGAAGCTTTCTTT
v_call: TRBV6-5; d_call: -; clone_size: many; j_call: TRBJ1-5; cdr3_aa: CASSSGGLEGQPQHF; cdr3_nt: TGTGCCAGCAGTTCCGGGGGTTTGGAGGGGCAGCCCCAGCATTTT
v_call: TRBV4-2; d_call: -; clone_size: -; j_call: TRBJ2-1; cdr3_aa: CASSQEPRGSYNEQFF; cdr3_nt: TGTGCCAGCAGCCAAGAGCCCCGGGGGTCCTACAATGAGCAGTTCTTC
v_call: TRBV20-1; d_call: TRBD1; clone_size: many; j_call: TRBJ2-5; cdr3_aa: CSAPRDRVRETQYF; cdr3_nt: TGCAGTGCTCCCCGGGACAGGGTTCGGGAGACCCAGTACTTC
v_call: TRBV27; d_call: -; clone_size: many; j_call: TRBJ1-1; cdr3_aa: CASSSTNTEAFF; cdr3_nt: TGTGCCAGCAGTTCGACGAACACTGAAGCTTTCTTT
v_call: TRBV5-1; d_call: TRBD1; clone_size: many; j_call: TRBJ2-3; cdr3_aa: CASRRTGSTDTQYF; cdr3_nt: TGCGCCAGCAGACGGACAGGGTCAACAGATACGCAGTATTTT
v_call: TRBV20-1; d_call: TRBD2; clone_size: many; j_call: TRBJ2-7; cdr3_aa: CSARTGTSGINEQYF; cdr3_nt: TGCAGTGCTAGAACCGGGACTAGCGGGATCAACGAGCAGTACTTC
v_call: TRBV12-3/TRBV12-4; d_call: TRBD1; clone_size: many; j_call: TRBJ1-1; cdr3_aa: CASTDDRENTEAFF; cdr3_nt: TGTGCCAGCACTGACGACAGGGAGAACACTGAAGCTTTCTTT
v_call: TRBV20-1; d_call: -; clone_size: many; j_call: TRBJ2-3; cdr3_aa: CSARDGVWDTQYF; cdr3_nt: TGCAGTGCTAGAGACGGGGTTTGGGATACGCAGTATTTT
v_call: TRBV15; d_call: TRBD1; clone_size: many; j_call: TRBJ2-1; cdr3_aa: CATSRALDRAEQFF; cdr3_nt: TGTGCCACCAGCAGAGCTCTGGACAGGGCTGAGCAGTTCTTC
v_call: TRBV5-1; d_call: TRBD1; clone_size: once; j_call: TRBJ1-1; cdr3_aa: CASSIENRGGEAFF; cdr3_nt: TGCGCCAGCAGCATCGAAAACAGGGGCGGTGAAGCTTTCTTT
v_call: TRBV4-1; d_call: -; clone_size: many; j_call: TRBJ1-4; cdr3_aa: CASSQDPRRNEKLFF; cdr3_nt: TGCGCCAGCAGCCAAGATCCGCGGCGCAATGAAAAACTGTTTTTT
v_call: TRBV12-3/TRBV12-4; d_call: -; clone_size: many; j_call: TRBJ2-1; cdr3_aa: CASSLDYHNEQFF; cdr3_nt: TGTGCCAGCAGTTTGGACTACCACAATGAGCAGTTCTTC
v_call: TRBV20-1; d_call: TRBD1; clone_size: many; j_call: TRBJ2-7; cdr3_aa: CSARGTGIVDEQYF; cdr3_nt: TGCAGTGCTAGAGGGACAGGGATAGTGGACGAGCAGTACTTC